This is a list of T cell receptor beta chains from one sample in a study of blood T cells in healthy people across ages. Using its own MiXCR run on the 5' RACE reads, TCRdb lists one record per CDR3 protein. Of roughly 800,000 distinct CDR3 sequences detected, 55% to 70% appear once; the ten largest clones hold 22%. Specimen: blood. These receptors came from a young man in good health. The CDR3 runs from the conserved cysteine through the conserved F or W. D genes are given only for firm matches. Rows give clone size only sometimes, using once, few, many, or a class for an expanded clone.

>TRBV7-2|TRBJ1-2|-|few
CASSGGGAGFSGYTF
TGTGCCAGCAGCGGAGGGGGGGCAGGCTTTAGTGGCTACACCTTC
>TRBV28|TRBJ2-2|TRBD2|-
CASSFAGLGVLAGELFF
TGTGCCAGCAGTTTCGCCGGACTAGGAGTATTAGCCGGGGAGCTGTTTTTT
>TRBV28|TRBJ2-3|-|-
CASSPERHTDTQYF
TGTGCCAGCAGTCCTGAGCGGCACACAGATACGCAGTATTTT
>TRBV7-2|TRBJ2-5|-|-
CASSSPVQETQYF
TGTGCCAGCAGCTCACCGGTTCAAGAGACCCAGTACTTC
>TRBV29-1|TRBJ2-3|-|-
CSVLGSDTQYF
TGCAGCGTTTTGGGGTCAGATACGCAGTATTTT
>TRBV29-1|TRBJ2-5|-|few
CSVQQVYQETQYF
TGCAGCGTACAACAGGTTTACCAAGAGACCCAGTACTTC
>TRBV27|TRBJ2-5|-|few
CASKWTQYF
TGTGCCAGCAAGTGGACCCAGTACTTC
>TRBV10-3|TRBJ2-7|TRBD2|-
CAISVSGYSYEQYF
TGTGCCATCAGTGTTAGCGGGTACTCCTACGAGCAGTACTTC
>TRBV7-3|TRBJ2-1|TRBD2|few
CASSYTSDLGNEQFF
TGTGCCAGCAGTTACACTAGCGACCTCGGCAATGAGCAGTTCTTC
>TRBV2|TRBJ2-3|-|once
CASSVHRASTDTQYF
TGTGCCAGCAGTGTTCACAGGGCAAGCACAGATACGCAGTATTTT
>TRBV5-1|TRBJ1-1|-|once
CASSPGGEWDTEAFF
TGCGCCAGCAGCCCGGGGGGGGAGTGGGACACTGAAGCTTTCTTT
>TRBV20-1|TRBJ2-3|-|-
CRPAWAGAEGDTQYF
TGCAGACCGGCGTGGGCGGGGGCCGAGGGAGATACGCAGTATTTT
>TRBV7-2|TRBJ2-1|-|-
CVSSFGFYNEQFF
TGTGTCAGCAGCTTCGGGTTCTACAATGAGCAGTTCTTC
>TRBV12-3/TRBV12-4|TRBJ2-3|-|-
CASSPHGSTDTQYF
TGTGCCAGCAGCCCCCACGGTAGCACAGATACGCAGTATTTT
>TRBV5-1|TRBJ2-1|-|many
CASLQGIGSYNEQFF
TGCGCCAGCCTCCAGGGGATAGGGTCCTACAATGAGCAGTTCTTC
>TRBV5-1|TRBJ2-3|-|-
CASGRDFTDTQYF
TGCGCCAGCGGCCGGGACTTCACAGATACGCAGTATTTT
>TRBV7-2|TRBJ2-1|-|-
CASSFRPNLNNEQFF
TGTGCCAGCAGCTTTCGACCTAACCTAAACAATGAGCAGTTCTTC
>TRBV7-9|TRBJ1-4|-|-
CASKWDQREKLFF
TGTGCCAGCAAGTGGGATCAACGTGAAAAACTGTTTTTT
>TRBV6-6|TRBJ2-7|TRBD1|-
CASSDRDSYEQYF
TGTGCCAGCAGTGACCGGGACAGCTACGAGCAGTACTTC
>TRBV2|TRBJ1-5|-|-
CASSYTDRGDQPQHF
TGTGCCAGCAGTTATACAGATAGGGGGGATCAGCCCCAGCATTTT
>TRBV7-2|TRBJ2-5|-|-
CASSLLQGSLETQYF
TGTGCCAGCAGCCTACTACAGGGATCGCTAGAGACCCAGTACTTC
>TRBV7-2|TRBJ1-1|-|-
CASSPRGVTNTEAFF
TGTGCCAGCAGCCCTCGAGGGGTCACGAACACTGAAGCTTTCTTT
>TRBV7-8|TRBJ2-3|TRBD2|-
CASSTAGRDTQYF
TGTGCCAGCAGCACGGCCGGGAGGGATACGCAGTATTTT
>TRBV7-9|TRBJ1-4|TRBD1|-
CASSRGDRAEANEKLFF
TGTGCCAGCAGCCGCGGGGACAGGGCGGAAGCTAATGAAAAACTGTTTTTT
>TRBV20-1|TRBJ2-3|TRBD1|many
CSARDDTGQGVDTQYF
TGCAGTGCTAGAGACGACACCGGACAGGGGGTAGATACGCAGTATTTT
>TRBV7-8|TRBJ2-5|-|few
CASSLEDFQETQYF
TGTGCCAGCAGCTTAGAGGACTTTCAAGAGACCCAGTACTTC
>TRBV12-3/TRBV12-4|TRBJ2-3|-|-
CASTWRGLNTDTQYF
TGTGCCAGCACCTGGCGGGGATTAAACACAGATACGCAGTATTTT
>TRBV6-5|TRBJ2-3|TRBD2|-
CASSYSAGLAQTNHRTDTQYF
TGTGCCAGCAGTTACTCAGCGGGACTAGCGCAAACCAACCACAGAACAGATACGCAGTATTTT
>TRBV6-1|TRBJ2-5|TRBD1|-
CASSEVRDSRYQETQYF
TGTGCCAGCAGTGAAGTCCGGGACAGCCGGTACCAAGAGACCCAGTACTTC
>TRBV11-2|TRBJ2-2|-|-
CASSLDQGTGELFF
TGTGCCAGCAGCTTAGATCAAGGGACCGGGGAGCTGTTTTTT
>TRBV3-1|TRBJ2-7|-|-
CASSQTESLEQYF
TGTGCCAGCAGCCAAACGGAAAGTCTCGAGCAGTACTTC